This T cell receptor (beta chain) was found in a study of OX40 agonist ivuxolimab in advanced cancers. As for the study in general: Ivuxolimab, an antibody acting as an agonist of OX40 (CD134), was used to treat patients. Study conclusions and caveats: Within 6 weeks, CD4+ and CD8+ blood T cells expanded clonally at 0.1 to 3.0 mg/kg.

Method: immunoSEQ multiplex PCR; TCRdb's copy keeps in-frame clones and lacks some. The table lists about 59,000 clones, approximately 83% of them singletons. As regards this clone: Its antigen is undetermined.

Cycle 7 day 1, cycle 4 day 1, and baseline were the timepoints at which blood was sampled. Germline V gives CDR1 MNHNS, CDR2 SASEGT. V lost 9 bases to trimming and J lost 2 bases; unmatched junction nucleotides: 7. There are 13 residues in the CDR3. This TCR was recovered from an adult with an advanced solid tumor such as melanoma, head and neck, liver or kidney cancer. The source material was CD4+ or CD8+ T cells sorted from blood, sampled in a trial of the OX40 agonist ivuxolimab. The rearrangement links TRBV6-1 to TRBJ2-7; 7 nucleotides line up with TRBD1. The CDR3 DNA reads TGTGCCAGTTGCAGGGGGAATGCCTACGAGCAGTACTTC. Its translation: CASCRGNAYEQYF.